What follows is one T cell receptor beta chain and its context. Profiling relied on immunoSEQ multiplex PCR, and the TCRdb table lists in-frame clones only, not all of them. The sample includes some 130,000 clones, 88% seen only once; the top ten take 10%. These data come from a study of blood T cell repertoires in COVID-19. CDR1 is SGHRS and CDR2 is YFSETQ in the germline V gene. The V end was cut by 2 bases, the J end by 8 bases, with 16 bases between. This CDR3 spans 14 amino acids. The source is a man over 45 with acute or convalescent COVID-19. Sequenced sample: peripheral blood. The chain employs TRBV5-1 and TRBJ1-2; D remains ambiguous. The CDR3 loop reads CASSLSGEARGYTF. DNA of the CDR3: TGCGCCAGCAGCTTAAGCGGGGAAGCACGAGGCTACACCTTC.